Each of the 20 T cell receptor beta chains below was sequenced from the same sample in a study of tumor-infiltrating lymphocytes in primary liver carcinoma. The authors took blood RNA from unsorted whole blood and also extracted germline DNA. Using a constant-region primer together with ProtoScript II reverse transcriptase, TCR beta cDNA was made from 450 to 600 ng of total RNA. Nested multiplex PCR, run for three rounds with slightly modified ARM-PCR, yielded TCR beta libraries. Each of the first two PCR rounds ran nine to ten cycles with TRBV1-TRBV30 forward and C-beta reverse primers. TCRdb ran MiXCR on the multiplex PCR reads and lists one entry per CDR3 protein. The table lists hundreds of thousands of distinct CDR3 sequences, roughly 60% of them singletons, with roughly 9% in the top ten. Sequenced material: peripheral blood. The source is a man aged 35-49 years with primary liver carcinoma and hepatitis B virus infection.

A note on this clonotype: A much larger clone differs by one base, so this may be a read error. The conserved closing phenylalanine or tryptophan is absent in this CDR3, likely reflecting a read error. CDR3 bases: TGCGCCAGCAGCCAATCGGCCGGTGCCTCCTACGAGCAGTACTTG. This sequence encodes CASSQSAGASYEQYL. The J gene is TRBJ2-7, the V gene TRBV4-1; D call uncertain. This CDR3 spans 15 amino acids. The germline V gene has CDR1 MGHRA and CDR2 YSYEKL. V was trimmed by 2 bases and J by 0 bases, leaving 11 bases between them.

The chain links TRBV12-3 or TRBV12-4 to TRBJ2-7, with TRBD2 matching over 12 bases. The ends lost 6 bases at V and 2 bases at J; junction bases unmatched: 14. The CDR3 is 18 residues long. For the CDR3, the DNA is TGTGCCAGCAGGCCTCGATCCAGTGGACTAGCGGGAACCTACGAGCAGTACTTC. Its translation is CASRPRSSGLAGTYEQYF.

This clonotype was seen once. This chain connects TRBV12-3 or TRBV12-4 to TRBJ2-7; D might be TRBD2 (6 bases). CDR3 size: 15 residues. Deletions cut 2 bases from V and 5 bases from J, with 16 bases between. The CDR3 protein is CASSLRLAIVNEQYF. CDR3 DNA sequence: TGTGCCAGCAGTTTAAGGCTAGCGATCGTTAACGAGCAGTACTTC.

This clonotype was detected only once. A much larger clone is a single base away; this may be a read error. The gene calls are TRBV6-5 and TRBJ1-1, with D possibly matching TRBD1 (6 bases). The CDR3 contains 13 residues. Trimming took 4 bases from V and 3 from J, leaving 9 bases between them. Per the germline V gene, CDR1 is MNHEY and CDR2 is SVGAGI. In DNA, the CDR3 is TGTGCCAGCAGTTTAGGGGGGCACACTGAAGCTTTCTTT. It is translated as CASSLGGHTEAFF.

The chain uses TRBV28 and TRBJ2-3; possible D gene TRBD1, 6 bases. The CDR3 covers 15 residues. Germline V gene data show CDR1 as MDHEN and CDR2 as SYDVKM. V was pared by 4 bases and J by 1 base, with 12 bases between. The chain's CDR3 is CASSSSGEGTDTQYF. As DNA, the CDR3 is TGTGCCAGCAGTTCCTCAGGGGAAGGCACAGATACGCAGTATTTT.

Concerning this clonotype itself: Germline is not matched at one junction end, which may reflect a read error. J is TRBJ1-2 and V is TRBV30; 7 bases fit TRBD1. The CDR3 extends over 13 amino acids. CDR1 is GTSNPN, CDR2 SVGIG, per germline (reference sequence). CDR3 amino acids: CACSAGGNNGYTF. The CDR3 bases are TGTGCCTGTAGTGCAGGGGGGAACAATGGCTACACCTTC.

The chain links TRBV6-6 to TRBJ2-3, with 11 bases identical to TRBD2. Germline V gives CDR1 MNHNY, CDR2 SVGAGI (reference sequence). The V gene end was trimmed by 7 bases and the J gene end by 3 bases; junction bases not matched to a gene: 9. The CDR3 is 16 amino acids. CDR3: CASTLAGGPKTDTQYF. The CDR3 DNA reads TGTGCCAGCACCTTAGCGGGAGGGCCGAAAACAGATACGCAGTATTTT.

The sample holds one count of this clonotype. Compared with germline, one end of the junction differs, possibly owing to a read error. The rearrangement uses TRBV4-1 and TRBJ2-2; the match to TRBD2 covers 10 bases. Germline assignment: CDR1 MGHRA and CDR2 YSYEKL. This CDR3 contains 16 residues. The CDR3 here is CASSPLSSGSTGKLFF. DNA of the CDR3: TGCGCCAGCAGCCCCCTGTCTAGCGGGAGTACCGGGAAGCTGTTTTTT.

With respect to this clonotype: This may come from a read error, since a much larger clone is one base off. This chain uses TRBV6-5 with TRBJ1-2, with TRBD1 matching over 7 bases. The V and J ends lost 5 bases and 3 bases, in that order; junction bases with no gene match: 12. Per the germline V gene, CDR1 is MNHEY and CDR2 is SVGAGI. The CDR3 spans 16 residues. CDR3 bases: TGTGCCAGCAGTCCGACCCTGACAGGGAAACACTATGGCTACACCTTC. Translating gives CASSPTLTGKHYGYTF.

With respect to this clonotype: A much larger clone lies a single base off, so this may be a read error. This chain's CDR3 is CGSGLAGSYEQYF. The CDR3 DNA reads as TGTGGTAGTGGCCTCGCAGGGTCCTACGAGCAGTACTTC. The chain has TRBV12-5 and TRBJ2-7; perhaps TRBD1 as D (5 bases). CDR3 length equals 13 residues. Germline assignment: CDR1 LGHNT and CDR2 FRNRAP.

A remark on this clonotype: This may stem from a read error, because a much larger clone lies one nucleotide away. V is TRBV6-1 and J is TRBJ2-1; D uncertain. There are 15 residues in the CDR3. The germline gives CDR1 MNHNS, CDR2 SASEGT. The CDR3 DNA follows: TGTGCCATCACCTACACAGTAATCTCCTACAATAAGCAGTTCTTC. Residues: CAITYTVISYNKQFF.

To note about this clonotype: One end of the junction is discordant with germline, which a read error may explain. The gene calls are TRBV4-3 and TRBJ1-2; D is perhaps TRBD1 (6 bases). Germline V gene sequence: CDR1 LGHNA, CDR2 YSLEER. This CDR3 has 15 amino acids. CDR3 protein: CASSQDPHGGRGGTF. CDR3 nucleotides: TGTGCCAGCAGCCAGGATCCGCACGGGGGCCGCGGGGGCACCTTC.

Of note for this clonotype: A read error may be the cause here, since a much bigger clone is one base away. CDR3 coding DNA: TGTGTCAGCAGTTTTCAAAACTACGAGCAGTACTTC. Translating it yields CVSSFQNYEQYF. The chain couples TRBV28 to TRBJ2-7; the D is unclear. Germline CDR1 and CDR2: MDHEN and SYDVKM. CDR3 size: 12 residues.

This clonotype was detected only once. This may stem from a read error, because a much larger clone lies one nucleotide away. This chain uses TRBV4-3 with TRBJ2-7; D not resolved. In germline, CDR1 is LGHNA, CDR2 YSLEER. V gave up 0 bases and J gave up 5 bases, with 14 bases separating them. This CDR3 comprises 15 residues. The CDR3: CASSQDVSSSNEQYF. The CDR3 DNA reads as TGCGCCAGCAGCCAAGATGTTTCCAGTTCCAACGAGCAGTACTTC.

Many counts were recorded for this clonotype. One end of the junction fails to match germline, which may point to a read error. This chain's CDR3 is CASSEGGGNQPQHF. The CDR3 DNA follows: TGTGCCAGCAGTGAAGGAGGGGGCAATCAGCCCCAGCATTTT. The V call is TRBV10-2, the J call TRBJ1-5; possibly TRBD1 for D (5 bases). Germline V lookup: CDR1 WSHSY, CDR2 SAAADI. This CDR3 region has 14 residues.

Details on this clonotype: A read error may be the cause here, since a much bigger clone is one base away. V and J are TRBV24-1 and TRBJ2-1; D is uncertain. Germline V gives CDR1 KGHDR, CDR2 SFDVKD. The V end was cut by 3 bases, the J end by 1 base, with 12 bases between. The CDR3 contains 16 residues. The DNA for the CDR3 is TGTGCCACCAGTGATGCCAGTATTAGATCCTACAATGAGCAGTTCTTC. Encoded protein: CATSDASIRSYNEQFF.

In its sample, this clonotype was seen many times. The CDR3 sequence is CASSFGTGQETQYF. For the CDR3, the DNA is TGTGCCAGCAGTTTTGGTACAGGCCAAGAGACCCAGTACTTC. This chain joins TRBV12-3 or TRBV12-4 and TRBJ2-5, with D possibly being TRBD1 (5 bases). The CDR3 is made up of 14 amino acids. V dropped 3 bases and J dropped 1 base, with 9 bases sitting between them.

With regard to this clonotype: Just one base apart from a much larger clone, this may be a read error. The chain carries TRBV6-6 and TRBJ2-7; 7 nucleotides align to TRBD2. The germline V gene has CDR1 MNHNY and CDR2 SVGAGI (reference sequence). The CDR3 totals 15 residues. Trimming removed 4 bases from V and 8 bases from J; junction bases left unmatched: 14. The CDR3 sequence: CASSSLGTKADKQYF. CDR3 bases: TGTGCCAGCAGTTCCCTCGGGACTAAGGCTGACAAGCAGTACTTC.

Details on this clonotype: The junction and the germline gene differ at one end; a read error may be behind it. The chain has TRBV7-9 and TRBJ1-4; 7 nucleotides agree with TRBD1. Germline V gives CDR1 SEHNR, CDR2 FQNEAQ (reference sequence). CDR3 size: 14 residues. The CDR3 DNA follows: TGTGGCAGCAGCCCAGACAGGGAGAATGAAAAACTGTTTTTT. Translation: CGSSPDRENEKLFF.

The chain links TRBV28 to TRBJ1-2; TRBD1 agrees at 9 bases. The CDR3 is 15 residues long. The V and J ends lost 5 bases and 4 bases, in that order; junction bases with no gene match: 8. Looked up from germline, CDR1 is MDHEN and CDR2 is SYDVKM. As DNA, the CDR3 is TGTGCCAGCAGTCCCGGGACAGGGAAGACCTATGGCTACACCTTC. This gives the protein CASSPGTGKTYGYTF.